This T cell receptor beta chain was retrieved from a study of breast tumors, draining lymph nodes, adjacent tissues. The germline V gene encodes CDR1 SGHAT and CDR2 FQNNGV. This CDR3 contains 14 residues. Broader study findings: Luminal-like breast cancer showed significantly higher tumor–nontumor repertoire similarity than basal-like. Tumor repertoires ranked between lymph nodes and nontumor tissue in diversity, with V and J gene preferences.

A word on this clonotype: Its target is unknown. At one end the junction does not follow the germline gene, possibly because of a read error.

One entry per CDR3 protein results from TCRdb running MiXCR on the multiplex PCR reads. Here the sample spans approximately 52,000 distinct CDR3 sequences, roughly two fifths being singletons. V and J are TRBV11-2 and TRBJ2-3; 8 bases line up with TRBD2. The specimen sequenced was breast tumor tissue. The origin of this receptor is a female donor with breast cancer. Some clones in this sample may be carry-over from other donors' samples. The CDR3 nucleotides read TGTGCCGGCAGCTTTGCGGGAGGTACAGATACGCAGTATTTT. Encoded protein: CAGSFAGGTDTQYF.